This T cell receptor beta chain was recorded in a study of T cells after yellow fever vaccination. One entry per CDR3 protein, called by TCRdb with MiXCR from the 5' RACE reads. The sample holds approximately 300,000 distinct CDR3 sequences, about 6.9% seen once. CDR3 size: 16 residues. Unmatched junction bases numbered 10, after V lost 1 base and J lost 8 bases. Germline V gives CDR1 SEHNR, CDR2 FQNEAQ (reference sequence). The TCR was taken from a man younger than 35 who received the YFV17D yellow fever vaccine. This sample comprised PBMCs, obtained about 49 days after the first yellow fever vaccination. The gene calls are TRBV7-9 and TRBJ1-4, with TRBD1 matching 7 bases. For the CDR3, the DNA is TGTGCCAGCAGCTTAGGGGACAGAAGATTTGTCGAAAAACTGTTTTTT. As protein: CASSLGDRRFVEKLFF.